This TCR beta chain came from a study of blood T cell repertoires in COVID-19. Overall study: Whether acute or convalescent, the COVID-19 samples came from the United States, Italy and Spain. PBMCs, B-cell-depleted T cells, or T cells provided the cDNA or gDNA that made up the material.

Those enrolled in Seattle joined during active infection and were followed longitudinally afterward. J gave up 2 bases and V 1 base, and 12 bases lay outside the gene matches. The CDR3 contains 18 residues. Germline V CDR1 and CDR2: LNHNV, YYDKDF (reference sequence). How the authors handled the data: Estimated nucleated cell counts came from reference gene primer amplification. The protocol was immunoSEQ multiplex PCR, while the TCRdb copy is restricted to in-frame clones and leaves out a portion. V, J and clone size are those of that table, while D and trimming were read from the DNA. The profile shows some 180,000 clones, approximately 88% of them singletons.

Material for sequencing was peripheral blood. The TCR originated in a woman aged 40 to 55 with COVID-19, enrolled during active disease. The chain has TRBV15 and TRBJ1-2; 8 bases fit TRBD1. CDR3 region: CATSRVPGQDEKNYGYTF. The CDR3 region has the DNA TGTGCCACCAGCAGAGTACCGGGACAGGACGAGAAGAACTATGGCTACACCTTC.